This T cell receptor (beta chain) was found in a study of shared clonotypes between healthy human individuals. Study findings and constraints: Expectations were that clonotype sharing among donors would be affected by sequencing depth.

Several immunoSEQ 96-well plates shared each subset's DNA, each plate a replicate. This table comes from immunoSEQ multiplex PCR, and its TCRdb copy is limited to in-frame clones, with some not included. The table lists around 1.1 million clones, 75% to 80% of them singletons, with roughly 0.62% in the top ten. On this clone: Its antigen remains unknown.

Germline values: CDR1 KGHSH, CDR2 LQKENI. V lost 6 bases to trimming and J lost 1 base; unmatched junction nucleotides: 9. This CDR3 is built from 16 residues. This chain uses TRBV18 with TRBJ2-1, with TRBD1 identical over 7 bases. Sequenced: memory CD4+ T cells from PBMCs. The sample's subset: CD45RA-negative fraction. This clonotype was obtained from a man between 18 and 29 years old in good health. Some clones in this sample may be carry-over from other donors' samples. Written as DNA, the CDR3 is TGTGCCAGCTCGCTTAACCGGGACAGTTCCTACAATGAGCAGTTCTTC. Translating gives CASSLNRDSSYNEQFF. Combining the CDR3 with reference TRBV18 and TRBJ2-1 gives the whole variable domain NAGVMQNPRHLVRRRGQEARLRCSPMKGHSHVYWYRQLPEEGLKFMVYLQKENIIDESGMPKERFSAEFPKEGPSILRIQQVVRGDSAAYFCASSLNRDSSYNEQFFGPGTRLTVL.